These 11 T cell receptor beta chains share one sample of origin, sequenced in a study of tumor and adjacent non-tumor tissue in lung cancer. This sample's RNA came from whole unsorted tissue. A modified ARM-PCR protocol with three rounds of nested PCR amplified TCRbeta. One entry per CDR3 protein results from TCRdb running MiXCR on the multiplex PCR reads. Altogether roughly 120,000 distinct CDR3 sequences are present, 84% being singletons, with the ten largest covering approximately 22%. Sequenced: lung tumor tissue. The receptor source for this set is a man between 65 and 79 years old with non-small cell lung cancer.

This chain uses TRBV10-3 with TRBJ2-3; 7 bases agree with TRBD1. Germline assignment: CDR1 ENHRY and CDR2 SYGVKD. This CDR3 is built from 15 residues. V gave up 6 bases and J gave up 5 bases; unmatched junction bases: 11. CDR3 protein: CAISQDRSCIDTQYF. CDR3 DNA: TGTGCCATCAGCCAGGACAGGAGCTGCATAGATACGCAGTATTTT.

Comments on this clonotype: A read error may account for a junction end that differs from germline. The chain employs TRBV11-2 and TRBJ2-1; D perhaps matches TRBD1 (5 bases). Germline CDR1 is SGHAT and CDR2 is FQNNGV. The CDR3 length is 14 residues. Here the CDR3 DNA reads TGTGCCAGCAACTCAGCGAGACAGTACAATGAACAGTTCTTC. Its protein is CASNSARQYNEQFF.

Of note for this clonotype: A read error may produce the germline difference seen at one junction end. The DNA for the CDR3 is TGCATTGTTGACAAAGTAGCCAAAAACATTGAGTACTTC. Protein sequence: CIVDKVAKNIEYF. The chain is built from TRBV20-1 and TRBJ2-4; D gene uncertain. This CDR3 contains 13 residues. The germline gives CDR1 DFQATT, CDR2 SNEGSKA (reference sequence).

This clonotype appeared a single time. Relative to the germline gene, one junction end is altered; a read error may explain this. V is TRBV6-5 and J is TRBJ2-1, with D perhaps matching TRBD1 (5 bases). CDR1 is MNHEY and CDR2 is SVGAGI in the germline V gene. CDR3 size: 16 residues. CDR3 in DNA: TGTACCAGCATTTACGTAGGCGGAAGAAGGGGCAATGAGCAGTTCTTC. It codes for CTSIYVGGRRGNEQFF.

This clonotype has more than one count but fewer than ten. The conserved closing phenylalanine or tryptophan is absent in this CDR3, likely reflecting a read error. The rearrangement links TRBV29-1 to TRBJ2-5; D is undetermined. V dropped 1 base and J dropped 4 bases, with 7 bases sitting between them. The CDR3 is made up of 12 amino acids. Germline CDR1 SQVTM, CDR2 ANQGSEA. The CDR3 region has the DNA TGCAGCGTTGAAGTTGGCGGAGAGACCCAGTACGTC. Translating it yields CSVEVGGETQYV.

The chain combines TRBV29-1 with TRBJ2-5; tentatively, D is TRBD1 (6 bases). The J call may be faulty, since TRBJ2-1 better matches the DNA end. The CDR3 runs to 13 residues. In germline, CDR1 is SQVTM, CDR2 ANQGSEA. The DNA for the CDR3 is TGCAGCGCGGCCGACAGGCTCCAAGAGACCCAGTTCTTC. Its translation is CSAADRLQETQFF.

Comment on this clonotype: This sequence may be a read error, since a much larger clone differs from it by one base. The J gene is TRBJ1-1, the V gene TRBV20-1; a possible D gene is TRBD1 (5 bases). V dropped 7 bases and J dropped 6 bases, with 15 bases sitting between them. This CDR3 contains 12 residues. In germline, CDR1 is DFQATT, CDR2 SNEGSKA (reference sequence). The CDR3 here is CSDSRVYAEAFF. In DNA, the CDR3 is TGCAGTGATAGCAGGGTTTACGCTGAAGCTTTCTTT.

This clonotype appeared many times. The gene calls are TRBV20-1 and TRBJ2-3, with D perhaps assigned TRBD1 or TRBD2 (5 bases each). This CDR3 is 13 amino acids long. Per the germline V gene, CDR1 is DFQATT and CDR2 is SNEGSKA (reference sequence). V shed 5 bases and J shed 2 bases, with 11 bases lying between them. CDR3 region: CSAGGAHTDTQYF. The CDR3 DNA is TGCAGTGCTGGGGGAGCACACACAGATACGCAGTATTTT.

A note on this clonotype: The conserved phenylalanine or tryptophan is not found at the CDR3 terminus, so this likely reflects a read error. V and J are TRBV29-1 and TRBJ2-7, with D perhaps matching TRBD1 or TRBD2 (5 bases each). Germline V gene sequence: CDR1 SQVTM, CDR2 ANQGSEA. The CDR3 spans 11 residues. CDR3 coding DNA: TGCTGTGTGGGCAGGGAGTACGAGCAGTACATC. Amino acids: CCVGREYEQYI.

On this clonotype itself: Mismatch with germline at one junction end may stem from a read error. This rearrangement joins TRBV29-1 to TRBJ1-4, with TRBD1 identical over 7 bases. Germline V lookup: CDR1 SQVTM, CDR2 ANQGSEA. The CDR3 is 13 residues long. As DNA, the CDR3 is TGCATCGTCGTGACAGGGAATGGTGAAAAACTGCTTTTT. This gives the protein CIVVTGNGEKLLF.

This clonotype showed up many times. CDR3 sequence reads: CASSSRWAGKNEQFF. The CDR3 region has the DNA TGTGCCAGCAGTTCTCGCTGGGCAGGGAAGAATGAGCAGTTCTTC. This chain joins TRBV6-5 and TRBJ2-1, with a weak D call TRBD1 (5 bases). Trimming took 4 bases from V and 7 from J, leaving 17 bases between them. Looked up from germline, CDR1 is MNHEY and CDR2 is SVGAGI. This CDR3 is built from 15 residues.